The T cell receptor (beta chain) described here comes from a study of cytomegalovirus exposure and HLA in healthy donors. Researchers ran the PCR with 60 Vbeta and 13 Jbeta primers. Measured with immunoSEQ multiplex PCR; TCRdb has only the in-frame clones, and not every one. Of over 110,000 clones listed, 70% to 80% are singletons. CDR3 size: 11 residues. The germline CDR1 and CDR2 sequences are LNHDA and SQIVND (reference sequence). V was cut by 10 bases and J by 3 bases, with 10 bases left in between. The sequence came from a young woman in good health and CMV-seropositive. Sequencing used PBMCs. This sequence joins TRBV19 and TRBJ2-7; D may be TRBD1 (5 bases). The DNA for the CDR3 is TGTGCCACTCAAAGGGGCTACGAGCAGTACTTC. Its translation is CATQRGYEQYF.